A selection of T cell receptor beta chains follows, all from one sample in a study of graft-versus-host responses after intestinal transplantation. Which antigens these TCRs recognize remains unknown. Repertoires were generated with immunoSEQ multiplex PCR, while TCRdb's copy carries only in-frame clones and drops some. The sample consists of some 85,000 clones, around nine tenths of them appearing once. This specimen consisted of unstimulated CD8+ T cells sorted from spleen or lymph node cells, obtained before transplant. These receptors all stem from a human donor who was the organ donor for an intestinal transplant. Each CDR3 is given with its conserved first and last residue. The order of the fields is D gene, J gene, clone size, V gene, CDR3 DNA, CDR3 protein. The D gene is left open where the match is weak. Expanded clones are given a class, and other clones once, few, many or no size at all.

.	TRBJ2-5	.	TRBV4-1	TGCGCCAGCAGCCAAGATAACCTCCAAGAGACCCAGTACTTC	CASSQDNLQETQYF
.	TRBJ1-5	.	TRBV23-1	TGCGCCAGCAGCCCTGAGGGGGATAGCAATCAGCCCCAGCATTTT	CASSPEGDSNQPQHF
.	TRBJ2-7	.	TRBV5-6	TGTGCCAGCAGCTTGGCAGGGGTCTACGAGCAGTACTTC	CASSLAGVYEQYF
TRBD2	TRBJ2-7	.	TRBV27	TGTGCCACCCTCTGGGGGGGCGAGCAGTACTTC	CATLWGGEQYF
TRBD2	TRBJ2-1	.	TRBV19	TGTGCCAGTAGTTTGGAAACTAGCGGCCCATACAATGAGCAGTTCTTC	CASSLETSGPYNEQFF
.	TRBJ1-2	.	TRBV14	TGTGCCAGCAGCCCGCCGCCCCAACAGGTGAACTATGGCTACACCTTC	CASSPPPQQVNYGYTF
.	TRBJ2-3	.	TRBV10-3	TGTGCCATCAGTGACCCCCAGGAGGGTACGCAGTATTTT	CAISDPQEGTQYF
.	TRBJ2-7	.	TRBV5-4	TGTGCCAGCAGCTTTAGTGGCTACGAGCAGTACTTC	CASSFSGYEQYF
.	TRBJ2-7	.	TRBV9	TGTGCCAGCAGCGTAGGTCGGGATAGCTCCTACGAGCAGTACTTC	CASSVGRDSSYEQYF
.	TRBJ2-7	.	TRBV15	TGTGCCACCAGCCCTATAGCCCAGGGCCCACCAACCTACGAGCAGTACTTC	CATSPIAQGPPTYEQYF
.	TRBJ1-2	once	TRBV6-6	TGTGCCAGCAACGTCGGACAGTTCTATGGCTACACCTTC	CASNVGQFYGYTF
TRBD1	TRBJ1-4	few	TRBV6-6	TGTGCCAGCAGTTACGTGGGACAGGCGAGCGAAAAACTGTTTTTT	CASSYVGQASEKLFF
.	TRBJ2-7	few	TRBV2	TGTGCCAGCAGTATTGGGGGTTCTACCTACGAGCAGTACTTC	CASSIGGSTYEQYF
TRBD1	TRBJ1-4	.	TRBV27	TGTGCCAGCAGTCCAAACGTCAGGGGGCGTGGGGTGACTAATGAAAAACTGTTTTTT	CASSPNVRGRGVTNEKLFF
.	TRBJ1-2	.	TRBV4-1	TGCGCCAGCACCCCGGGGGCTAACTATGGCTACACCTTC	CASTPGANYGYTF
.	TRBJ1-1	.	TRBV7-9	TGTGCCAGCAGCCCCCTGGGCGAGACTGAAGCTTTCTTT	CASSPLGETEAFF
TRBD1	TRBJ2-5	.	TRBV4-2	TGTGCCAGCAGCCAAGATCCAGGGGGCGCAGAGACCCAGTACTTC	CASSQDPGGAETQYF
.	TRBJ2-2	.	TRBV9	TGTGCCAGCAGCGTCAGACCCGGGGAGCTGTTTTTT	CASSVRPGELFF
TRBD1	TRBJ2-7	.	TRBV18	TGTGCCAGCTCATACACAGGGGGAGCCTACAAGCAGTACTTC	CASSYTGGAYKQYF
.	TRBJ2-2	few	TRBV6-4	TGTGCCAGCAGTGCCGATGGAGGCCACGGGGAGCTGTTTTTT	CASSADGGHGELFF
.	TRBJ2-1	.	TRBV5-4	TGTGCCAGCAGCTTGGAGGGCCTCTGGGATGAGCAGTTCTTC	CASSLEGLWDEQFF
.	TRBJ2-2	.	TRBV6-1	TGTGCCAGCAGTGAAGCGCTCCCCGATGGAGCAGGGGACGGGGAGCTGTTTTTT	CASSEALPDGAGDGELFF